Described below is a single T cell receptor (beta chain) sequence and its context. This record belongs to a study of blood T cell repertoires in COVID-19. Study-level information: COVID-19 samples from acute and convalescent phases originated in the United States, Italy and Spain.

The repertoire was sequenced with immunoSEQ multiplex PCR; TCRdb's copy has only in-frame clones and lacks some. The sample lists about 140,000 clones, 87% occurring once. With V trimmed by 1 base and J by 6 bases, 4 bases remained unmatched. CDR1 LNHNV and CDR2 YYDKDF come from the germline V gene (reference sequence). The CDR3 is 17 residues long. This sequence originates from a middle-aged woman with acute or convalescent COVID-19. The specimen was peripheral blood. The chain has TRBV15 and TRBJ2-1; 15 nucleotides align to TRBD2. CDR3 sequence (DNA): TGTGCCACCAGCAGAGGGTGGACTAGCGGGAGGGCCAATGAGCAGTTCTTC. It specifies CATSRGWTSGRANEQFF.